This TCR beta chain was sequenced for a study of blood T cell repertoires in COVID-19 (TCRdb year 2020). In the study overall: The collaborator samples originated in the United States, Italy and Spain and spanned the acute and convalescent phases of COVID-19. The material from the prospective study consisted of cDNA or gDNA derived from T cells, B-cell-depleted T cells, or PBMCs. The dataset comprised deeply sampled blood TCRbeta repertoires from subjects exposed to, actively infected with, or recovered from COVID-19. The repertoires were made available in a free public database intended to serve as a resource for research on the immune response to SARS-CoV-2. The samples were drawn from the first 160 participants of the ongoing ImmuneRACE study and from roughly 1,300 subjects provided by 6 global collaborators. The sample metadata nearly always contained a de-identified subject ID, COVID-19 status, age in years and sex. Where available, HLA class I and class II types were obtained from metadata supplied by the sample provider rather than from assay-based typing. Overall study outcomes, separate from this receptor: The quantity of clinical and demographic metadata differed by source and by participant and was supplied without curation.

Participants in the prospective study were enrolled through a virtual design, were aged roughly 18 to 100 years, and lived in 24 United States geographic areas. Cohort assignment in the prospective study relied on participant-reported clinical history from a screening survey and a study questionnaire. ImmuneRACE Cohort 3 recovered participants were defined by two consecutive negative NP/OP PCR tests, healthcare professional clearance, or symptom resolution. In the prospective study, whole blood, serum and a nasopharyngeal or oropharyngeal swab were collected from each participant by mobile phlebotomists. Participants in the prospective study had the option to provide additional blood draws and questionnaires over an approximately 2-month period. Before DNA extraction, prospective study blood samples were shipped either frozen or at room temperature. In the case of this clone: The antigen this receptor binds is unknown. One base away there is no much larger clone; base qualities are not given.

CDR1 and CDR2, looked up from the germline V gene (reference sequence), are SEHNR and FQNEAQ. At the junction V is shortened by 7 bases and J by 2 bases, with 14 bases in between. Including cysteine and phenylalanine, the CDR3 has 15 amino acids. The entry retains the CDR3 DNA only, 45 bases that are in frame from base 1. TCRbeta CDR3 regions were amplified from genomic DNA using the immunoSEQ Assay, a bias-controlled multiplex PCR. Processing in the source paper ran as follows. Within the assay, amplification of reference gene primers was used to estimate how many nucleated cells each sample contained. To quantify the absolute abundance of each unique TCRbeta CDR3 rearrangement, sequence reads were collapsed and filtered. Productive Simpson clonality was computed per sample as the square root of Simpson's diversity index over productive rearrangements. Not all clones reach the TCRdb copy of this immuneACCESS table, which keeps in-frame sequences only. Checked studies attribute under half of the gap to unresolved V genes and leave the rest unexplained. The D gene and trimming were derived from the DNA, and the V and J assignments and clone size from that table. This sample holds about 270,000 clones; about 85% were observed only once. The ten top clones hold around 3% of the sample.

The chain is made from TRBV7-9 and TRBJ1-4; the D gene lacks a confident call. The sequence came from a woman in her forties or fifties who had recovered from COVID-19. The material sequenced was PBMCs or T cells enriched from blood (not recorded which). For the CDR3, the sequence is CASTRSPTTNEKLFF. In nucleotides, the sequence is TGTGCCAGCACCCGGAGTCCGACGACTAATGAAAAACTGTTTTTT.